Listed here are 12 T cell receptor beta chains from one sample, sequenced in a study of T cells in Graves' hyperthyroidism and ophthalmopathy. Amplified regions were TCR beta CDR3 sequences from RNA transcripts. The TCR CDR3 was amplified in a first-round RT-PCR using the HTBI primer set. Each CDR3 protein gets one entry after TCRdb re-called the multiplex PCR reads with MiXCR. Here the sample spans roughly 350,000 distinct CDR3 sequences, around 15% being singletons. Material for sequencing was blood. All receptors come from a woman younger than 45 with Graves' ophthalmopathy.

This clonotype was seen repeatedly, ten times or more. The chain couples TRBV7-9 to TRBJ2-7; no definite D call. Between the trimmed V and J ends, which lost 2 bases and 2 bases, there was a span of 4 bases. The CDR3 contains 12 residues. Germline values: CDR1 SEHNR, CDR2 FQNEAQ (reference sequence). CDR3 DNA: TGTGCCAGCAGCTTACATCCCTACGAGCAGTACTTC. Its translation is CASSLHPYEQYF.

This clonotype was found many times. The chain carries TRBV20-1 and TRBJ2-7; D might be TRBD1 (6 bases). Between the trimmed V and J ends, which lost 4 bases and 0 bases, there was a span of 19 bases. The CDR3 is 16 amino acids. Looked up from germline, CDR1 is DFQATT and CDR2 is SNEGSKA (reference sequence). CDR3 sequence: CSAIPTEGQHSYEQYF. In DNA form, the CDR3 reads TGCAGTGCTATCCCCACTGAGGGACAACACTCCTACGAGCAGTACTTC.

This clonotype was counted at least ten times. J is TRBJ2-5 and V is TRBV9; tentatively, D is TRBD2 (6 bases). CDR3 length: 14 amino acids. V shed 6 bases and J shed 0 bases, with 12 bases lying between them. Germline loops: CDR1 SGDLS, CDR2 YYNGEE. CDR3 nucleotide sequence: TGTGCCAGCAATTCGGGAGCGTACCAAGAGACCCAGTACTTC. Its protein is CASNSGAYQETQYF. The full variable domain, in which reference TRBV9 and TRBJ2-5 provide the parts outside the CDR3, is DSGVTQTPKHLITATGQRVTLRCSPRSGDLSVYWYQQSLDQGLQFLIQYYNGEERAKGNILERFSAQQFPDLHSELNLSSLELGDSALYFCASNSGAYQETQYFGPGTRLLVL.

This clonotype was seen repeatedly, ten times or more. The V gene is TRBV5-1, the J gene TRBJ2-7; D may be TRBD1 (5 bases). Deletions cut 0 bases from V and 2 bases from J, with 12 bases between. This CDR3 contains 15 residues. CDR1 is SGHRS and CDR2 is YFSETQ in the germline V gene. In DNA, the CDR3 is TGCGCCAGCAGCTTGGGGGTGGGGCAGACCTACGAGCAGTACTTC. It specifies CASSLGVGQTYEQYF.

The CDR3 nucleotides read TGTGCCAGCAGTGAAGGATTAGGTGACACCGGGGAGCTGTTTTTT. It encodes CASSEGLGDTGELFF. The chain carries TRBV6-1 and TRBJ2-2; D call uncertain. The CDR3 is made up of 15 amino acids. Per germline, CDR1 MNHNS and CDR2 SASEGT. V was shortened by 1 base and J by 3 bases, with 9 bases between the two germline ends.

In its sample, this clonotype was seen many times. The J gene is TRBJ1-4, the V gene TRBV18; D is ambiguous. Germline V gene sequence: CDR1 KGHSH, CDR2 LQKENI. CDR3 length equals 15 residues. V gave up 3 bases and J gave up 7 bases, with 15 bases separating them. In DNA form, the CDR3 reads TGTGCCAGCTCACCGAGGTCACAGCAGAGTGAAAAACTGTTTTTT. Translated: CASSPRSQQSEKLFF.

This clonotype was detected many times. The CDR3 region has the DNA TGTGCCAGCAGCGTACTGTCGCATGGTAGCTCTGGAAACACCATATATTTT. This gives the protein CASSVLSHGSSGNTIYF. The chain couples TRBV9 to TRBJ1-3, with D uncertain. The CDR3 covers 17 residues. The germline V gene encodes CDR1 SGDLS and CDR2 YYNGEE. V lost 1 base and J 0 bases, leaving 14 bases between the germline ends.

This clonotype came up many times. The chain has TRBV28 and TRBJ1-4; the match to TRBD1 covers 12 bases. The trim removed 5 bases at V and 1 base at J, leaving 5 bases unmatched. The V gene's germline CDR1 is MDHEN and CDR2 SYDVKM. The CDR3 totals 17 residues. The CDR3 DNA is TGTGCCAGCAGTGGGACAGGGGGCTTGGGAACTAATGAAAAACTGTTTTTT. Translation: CASSGTGGLGTNEKLFF.

The chain couples TRBV27 to TRBJ2-5; D possibly corresponds to TRBD2 (6 bases). The CDR3 covers 15 residues. V was trimmed by 3 bases and J by 2 bases, leaving 13 bases between them. In germline, CDR1 is MNHEY, CDR2 SMNVEV (reference sequence). The CDR3 sequence is CASSFYVSGQETQYF. Here the CDR3 DNA reads TGTGCCAGCAGTTTTTATGTTAGCGGACAAGAGACCCAGTACTTC.

This clonotype was recorded at least ten times. V and J are TRBV10-3 and TRBJ2-7, with D perhaps being TRBD1 or TRBD2 (5 bases each). The V gene's germline CDR1 is ENHRY and CDR2 SYGVKD. The CDR3 spans 13 residues. The V end was cut by 7 bases, the J end by 5 bases, with 15 bases between. CDR3 loop: CAITKNRDHEQYF. CDR3 in DNA: TGTGCCATCACTAAGAACCGGGACCACGAGCAGTACTTC.

This chain joins TRBV15 and TRBJ1-4, with D unclear. Germline V gene lookup returns CDR1 LNHNV and CDR2 YYDKDF (reference sequence). V was clipped by 0 bases and J by 7 bases, with 15 bases between them. The CDR3 totals 16 residues. The CDR3 nucleotides read TGTGCCACCAGCAGAGATAACGTAGGGAGGAGTGAAAAACTGTTTTTT. It yields the protein CATSRDNVGRSEKLFF. Full variable domain (remainder filled in from reference TRBV15 and TRBJ1-4): DAMVIQNPRYQVTQFGKPVTLSCSQTLNHNVMYWYQQKSSQAPKLLFHYYDKDFNNEADTPDNFQSRRPNTSFCFLDIRSPGLGDTAMYLCATSRDNVGRSEKLFFGSGTQLSVL.

In this sample, this clonotype turned up many times. The chain uses TRBV6-1 and TRBJ2-2; possibly TRBD1 for D (6 bases). In germline, CDR1 is MNHNS, CDR2 SASEGT. The ends were cut back, 5 bases at V and 7 bases at J, with 26 bases in the middle. The CDR3 loop spans 18 amino acids. CDR3 nucleotides: TGTGCCAGCAGTATCAAAAACCCCGGGACAAGACCTCACGGGGAGCTGTTTTTT. This translates into CASSIKNPGTRPHGELFF.